These 29 T cell receptor beta chains came from one sample sequenced in a study of blood T cell repertoires in COVID-19. The table came from immunoSEQ multiplex PCR; TCRdb's copy has only in-frame clones and leaves some out. The top ten clones hold around a sixth of a sample with 200,000 or so clones, 60% to 85% of them seen once. Sequencing used peripheral blood. The receptor set was obtained from a man in his fifties or sixties with active or convalescent COVID-19.

The rearrangement joins TRBV12-3 or TRBV12-4 to TRBJ2-5, with D possibly TRBD2 on 6 matching bases. The CDR3 contains 13 residues. The germline V and J ends were trimmed by 6 bases and 5 bases, with 13 bases remaining between them. The CDR3 protein is CASSPLGGETQYF. As DNA, the CDR3 is TGTGCCAGCAGCCCACTTGGGGGGGAGACCCAGTACTTC.

The CDR3: CASSYAGQGYEQFF. DNA of the CDR3: TGTGCCAGCAGTTACGCCGGACAGGGATATGAGCAGTTCTTC. The V and J genes are TRBV6-5 and TRBJ2-1, with 8 bases matching TRBD1. There are 14 residues in the CDR3. Per the germline V gene, CDR1 is MNHEY and CDR2 is SVGAGI. The V segment lost 2 bases and the J segment 8 bases; nucleotides outside the gene matches: 5.

This clone was seen a handful of times. V is TRBV5-4 and J is TRBJ2-5, with no clear D. The CDR3 consists of 13 residues. Per germline, CDR1 SGHNT and CDR2 YYREEE (reference sequence). V gave up 0 bases and J gave up 2 bases, with 5 bases separating them. The CDR3 is CASSLGRQETQYF. The CDR3 DNA reads TGTGCCAGCAGCTTGGGCAGACAAGAGACCCAGTACTTC.

The chain recombines TRBV28 with TRBJ2-2; TRBD1 agrees at 8 bases. The CDR3 is 15 amino acids. Trimming took 2 bases from V and 4 from J; bases not matched to a gene: 3. Germline CDR1 reads MDHEN; CDR2 reads SYDVKM. This chain's CDR3 is CASSLAGQATGELFF. CDR3 bases: TGTGCCAGCAGTTTAGCGGGACAGGCCACCGGGGAGCTGTTTTTT.

This rearrangement joins TRBV2 to TRBJ2-7; 8 bases are shared with TRBD1. The CDR3 is 14 residues long. Unmatched junction bases numbered 7, after V lost 6 bases and J lost 3 bases. The germline V gene has CDR1 SNHLY and CDR2 FYNNEI. In DNA form, the CDR3 reads TGTGCCAGCAGCGCGGACAGGGCAAACTACGAGCAGTACTTC. Amino acid sequence: CASSADRANYEQYF.

The chain carries TRBV6-5 and TRBJ2-6, with D hard to call. CDR3 length: 13 amino acids. Trimming left V 6 bases short and J 2 bases short, with 5 bases between. CDR1 is MNHEY, CDR2 SVGAGI, per germline. The CDR3 DNA sequence: TGTGCCAGCAGCCGGGCTGGGGCCAACGTCCTGACTTTC. Translating gives CASSRAGANVLTF.

The chain is built from TRBV7-9 and TRBJ1-1; D remains unclear. This CDR3 contains 14 residues. Between the trimmed V and J ends, which lost 0 bases and 7 bases, there was a span of 12 bases. Germline V gene data show CDR1 as SEHNR and CDR2 as FQNEAQ (reference sequence). CDR3 nucleotide sequence: TGTGCCAGCAGCTTAGCGGCGGCAGTAAATGAAGCTTTCTTT. It translates to CASSLAAAVNEAFF.

The chain carries TRBV4-3 and TRBJ2-5; D is perhaps TRBD2 (7 bases). This CDR3 region has 15 residues. The germline V gene has CDR1 LGHNA and CDR2 YSLEER. The V end lost 3 bases, the J end lost 0 bases, and 11 bases lay between the germline ends. The CDR3 bases are TGCGCCAGCAGCCAGGGGGGGACATACCAAGAGACCCAGTACTTC. Translation: CASSQGGTYQETQYF.

This clone was observed a single time. The chain uses TRBV7-9 and TRBJ2-7; D not resolved. This CDR3 is 13 amino acids long. The V end was cut by 5 bases, the J end by 3 bases, with 11 bases between. The germline CDR1 and CDR2 sequences are SEHNR and FQNEAQ (reference sequence). In nucleotides, the CDR3 is TGTGCCAGCAGCCCTCCTCCAGTCTACGAGCAGTACTTC. This encodes CASSPPPVYEQYF.

The rearrangement links TRBV15 to TRBJ2-7; 7 bases map to TRBD2. This CDR3 is built from 14 residues. With 5 bases clipped from V and 1 base from J, the junction kept 5 bases outside the gene matches. Germline CDR1 LNHNV, CDR2 YYDKDF (reference sequence). As DNA, the CDR3 is TGTGCCACCAGCCTGGGGGGGAGTTCCTACGAGCAGTACTTC. The encoded protein is CATSLGGSSYEQYF.

The V and J genes are TRBV29-1 and TRBJ1-2; 8 bases line up with TRBD1. This CDR3 comprises 14 residues. V gave up 2 bases and J gave up 5 bases; unmatched junction bases: 7. The V gene's germline CDR1 is SQVTM and CDR2 ANQGSEA. The CDR3 loop reads CSVEPQGVTYGYTF. CDR3 sequence (DNA): TGCAGCGTTGAACCACAGGGGGTGACGTATGGCTACACCTTC.

The chain joins TRBV4-3 to TRBJ1-2, with D tentatively TRBD1 (5 bases). Germline assignment: CDR1 LGHNA and CDR2 YSLEER. This CDR3 is built from 15 residues. V lost 1 base and J lost 2, with 11 bases in between. The CDR3 DNA is TGCGCCAGCAGCCAAGGTTCAAGGGGCAACTATGGCTACACCTTC. Translating it yields CASSQGSRGNYGYTF.

The V call is TRBV27, the J call TRBJ2-7; a weak D match, TRBD1 (6 bases). V was trimmed by 6 bases and J by 2 bases, leaving 14 bases between them. The germline V gene has CDR1 MNHEY and CDR2 SMNVEV (reference sequence). This CDR3 has 14 residues. CDR3 amino acids: CASSSQGHPYEQYF. CDR3 DNA sequence: TGTGCCAGCAGCAGCCAGGGACATCCCTACGAGCAGTACTTC.

The chain joins TRBV2 to TRBJ2-5; 7 nucleotides align to TRBD1. The CDR3 contains 14 residues. Germline V CDR1 and CDR2: SNHLY, FYNNEI. The junction had 5 bases not matched to a gene; V was cut back by 6 bases and J by 1 base. The CDR3 protein is CASRRGQPQETQYF. The CDR3 nucleotides are TGTGCCAGCAGGAGGGGACAGCCCCAAGAGACCCAGTACTTC.

The V gene is TRBV27, the J gene TRBJ1-1; maybe TRBD1 (6 bases). Looked up from germline, CDR1 is MNHEY and CDR2 is SMNVEV (reference sequence). Trimming took off 4 bases at V and 5 bases at J, with 8 bases between the two ends. This CDR3 is 12 amino acids long. The CDR3, as DNA: TGTGCCAGCAGTTCGAGGGGGACTGAAGCTTTCTTT. Translation: CASSSRGTEAFF.

The rearrangement uses TRBV9 and TRBJ2-2; no reliable D call. The CDR3 covers 14 residues. V was cut by 3 bases and J by 3 bases, with 9 bases left in between. The germline gives CDR1 SGDLS, CDR2 YYNGEE. The CDR3 loop is CASSGLGYTGELFF. Here the CDR3 DNA reads TGTGCCAGCAGCGGCCTAGGCTACACCGGGGAGCTGTTTTTT.

This chain uses TRBV7-9 with TRBJ2-3; 12 positions match TRBD2. Trimming removed 7 bases from V and 4 bases from J; junction bases left unmatched: 6. The length of the CDR3 is 15 residues. Germline-derived CDR1 and CDR2 are SEHNR and FQNEAQ (reference sequence). The CDR3 DNA is TGTGCCAGCACCTCGGGACTAGCGGGCCCAGATACGCAGTATTTT. Protein product: CASTSGLAGPDTQYF.

CDR3 residues: CASSVNSGLGYEQYF. The CDR3 DNA reads TGTGCCAGCAGCGTAAATTCAGGGCTGGGTTACGAGCAGTACTTC. The chain carries TRBV9 and TRBJ2-7; TRBD1 might be the D (5 bases). V gave up 1 base and J gave up 4 bases, with 15 bases separating them. The CDR3 contains 15 residues. Germline V gene sequence: CDR1 SGDLS, CDR2 YYNGEE.

Written as DNA, the CDR3 is TGTGCCAGCAGCGTAGTCCCCGAGAGCAATCAGCCCCAGCATTTT. This gives the protein CASSVVPESNQPQHF. V and J are TRBV9 and TRBJ1-5; D ambiguous. The CDR3 runs to 15 residues. Germline V gene sequence: CDR1 SGDLS, CDR2 YYNGEE. The germline V and J ends were trimmed by 0 bases and 1 base, with 8 bases remaining between them.

The chain combines TRBV7-3 with TRBJ2-5, with 11 nucleotides matching TRBD2. The ends lost 4 bases at V and 2 bases at J; junction bases unmatched: 3. The CDR3 runs 15 residues. Per the germline V gene, CDR1 is SGHTA and CDR2 is FQGTGA. The CDR3 sequence: CASSSGLAEQETQYF. CDR3 in DNA: TGTGCCAGCAGCTCGGGACTAGCGGAACAAGAGACCCAGTACTTC.

The chain is built from TRBV28 and TRBJ2-7, with 9 bases identical to TRBD1. This CDR3 region has 15 residues. Germline CDR1 and CDR2: MDHEN and SYDVKM. The ends lost 6 bases at V and 0 bases at J; junction bases unmatched: 6. The CDR3 loop is CASRPKTGGSYEQYF. CDR3 DNA sequence: TGTGCCAGCAGACCTAAGACAGGGGGCTCCTACGAGCAGTACTTC.

The J gene is TRBJ2-3, the V gene TRBV7-2; possibly TRBD2 for D (6 bases). The length of the CDR3 is 16 residues. Trimming took 0 bases from V and 1 from J, leaving 11 bases between them. Germline values: CDR1 SGHTA, CDR2 FQGNSA. CDR3 coding DNA: TGTGCCAGCAGCTTAGCGTGGGGCGGGGGCACAGATACGCAGTATTTT. Amino acids: CASSLAWGGGTDTQYF.

The chain uses TRBV2 and TRBJ1-4; 12 bases match TRBD1. The CDR3 loop spans 15 amino acids. Per the germline V gene, CDR1 is SNHLY and CDR2 is FYNNEI. Unmatched junction bases numbered 3, after V lost 4 bases and J lost 6 bases. CDR3 bases: TGTGCCAGCAGTGGGGGACAGGGGGCGTATGAAAAACTGTTTTTT. It translates to CASSGGQGAYEKLFF.

This chain links TRBV6-5 with TRBJ1-5; D ambiguous. Germline lookup yields CDR1 MNHEY and CDR2 SVGAGI. The CDR3 is 16 amino acids. V was cut by 0 bases and J by 5 bases, with 14 bases left in between. CDR3 loop: CASSYSRWEVDQPQHF. CDR3 nucleotides: TGTGCCAGCAGTTACTCGAGGTGGGAGGTCGATCAGCCCCAGCATTTT.

The CDR3 region has the DNA TGCAGTGCTAGTGGCAGGGGGGTATTATCACCCCTCCACTTT. It translates to CSASGRGVLSPLHF. V and J are TRBV20-1 and TRBJ1-6, with 7 bases that match TRBD1. Unmatched junction bases numbered 9, after V lost 3 bases and J lost 10 bases. CDR3 length: 14 residues. CDR1 and CDR2 from the germline V gene are DFQATT and SNEGSKA (reference sequence).

This rearrangement joins TRBV5-1 to TRBJ2-7; D may be TRBD2 (5 bases). V was cut by 1 base and J by 7 bases, with 18 bases left in between. This CDR3 comprises 15 residues. CDR1 SGHRS and CDR2 YFSETQ come from the germline V gene. The CDR3 coding sequence is TGCGCCAGCAGCTTGAACTGGAGCGGCCGAGAGGAGCAGTACTTC. Translated: CASSLNWSGREEQYF.

The chain combines TRBV7-3 with TRBJ2-7; 8 bases are shared with TRBD1. The CDR3 spans 13 residues. The ends lost 6 bases at V and 0 bases at J; junction bases unmatched: 1. Germline CDR1 is SGHTA and CDR2 is FQGTGA. Here the CDR3 DNA reads TGTGCCAGCAGTACAGGGGGCTCCTACGAGCAGTACTTC. Protein product: CASSTGGSYEQYF.

The J gene is TRBJ1-2, the V gene TRBV6-5; 8 bases are shared with TRBD1. CDR1 MNHEY and CDR2 SVGAGI come from the germline V gene. CDR3 length equals 11 residues. V lost 8 bases and J lost 8; bases outside the gene matches: 4. In DNA, the CDR3 is TGTGCCAGCTGGGCAGGGGGCGGCTACACCTTC. Amino acid sequence: CASWAGGGYTF.

The chain carries TRBV2 and TRBJ2-7; a weak D match, TRBD2 (5 bases). V gave up 0 bases and J gave up 7 bases, with 13 bases separating them. CDR3 size: 14 residues. Germline V lookup: CDR1 SNHLY, CDR2 FYNNEI. The CDR3 DNA sequence: TGTGCCAGCAGTGAAGCTGTCAGGAGGCGTGAGCAGTACTTC. This encodes CASSEAVRRREQYF.